This T cell receptor beta chain was captured by sequencing in a study of identical twins. Many counts were recorded for this clonotype. The antigen is unknown. The CDR3 consists of 15 residues. V lost 0 bases, J lost 3 bases, and 11 bases lay in between. Overall study findings and caveats: The same donors were not followed; conclusions instead depended on cross-sectional statistical analysis. Models underestimated TCR alpha sharing (out-of-frame) in monozygotic twins. With abundant cord blood beta clonotypes, insertions were fewer; memory repertoires showed no such pattern.

Unique molecular identifiers were present on the cDNA, which also gained a universal primer site by template switching. TCRdb independently ran MiXCR on the 5' RACE reads; one entry per CDR3 protein. This sample has around 670,000 distinct CDR3 sequences, with 6% to 6.5% found just once. The sample consisted of naive T cells sorted from blood. The clonotype was recovered from a man aged 18 to 35 in good health. This rearrangement joins TRBV12-3 or TRBV12-4 to TRBJ1-2; D is undetermined. CDR3 coding DNA: TGTGCCAGCAGTTTAGCGCGGAGCAGCTACTATGGCTACACCTTC. Its protein is CASSLARSSYYGYTF.